This T cell receptor beta chain stems from a study of T-cell memory formation after mild COVID-19. Study results and caveats: CD8+ contracting clones occupied EMRA, while CD4+ ones occupied mainly CM and EM. Some SARS-CoV-2-responding clones were already detected in memory before infection.

TCRdb analysed the 5' RACE reads with MiXCR anew, one entry per CDR3 protein. The table shows about 100,000 distinct CDR3 sequences, with roughly 19% occurring only once. Notes on this clonotype: What it binds is unknown.

The CDR3 runs to 15 residues. The germline CDR1 and CDR2 sequences are SGHTS and YDEGEE. V lost 3 bases to trimming and J lost 2 bases; unmatched junction nucleotides: 6. The chain employs TRBV5-8 and TRBJ1-2, with 8 bases fitting TRBD1. The receptor's source is a man aged 18 to 30 who had mild COVID-19 (a few samples of this study predate the infection). Cell type and time point are not known. Sequencing was done on a sample of PBMCs or a T cell subset sorted from them (not recorded which). CDR3 loop: CASSWGDRPNYGYTF. Written as DNA, the CDR3 is TGTGCCAGCAGCTGGGGGGACAGGCCAAACTATGGCTACACCTTC.